This TCR beta chain was retrieved from a study of post-analysis software for immune sequencing data. Study-level background: There were relapsing-remitting, secondary progressive and progressive-relapsing multiple sclerosis among the disease courses included. Findings and limits, study-wide: Those samples that were prepared in the same batch co-clustered strongly by F measure. Multiple sclerosis patients showed significantly lower normalized Chao1 diversity than controls did. A handful of TRBV segments occurring more often in patients than controls included TRBV5-6, TRBV5-1 and TRBV20-1.

Germline assignment: CDR1 DFQATT and CDR2 SNEGSKA (reference sequence). There are 13 residues in the CDR3. V lost 2 bases, J lost 8 bases, and 4 bases stayed unmatched. cDNA libraries for TCR beta contained unique molecular identifiers. Some 450,000 cDNA molecules were recovered from an input of about 0.85 to 11 million T cells. TCRdb recomputed calls from the PCR reads with MiXCR, one row per CDR3 protein. The table shows approximately 690,000 distinct CDR3 sequences, with 55% to 60% occurring only once. On this clonotype: The antigen is unknown.

The rearrangement uses TRBV20-1 and TRBJ1-1, with TRBD1 identical over 11 bases. The material sequenced was blood. This TCR came from a girl aged 2-10 years with multiple sclerosis. CDR3 in DNA: TGCAGTGCTAGAAGGACAGGGGGCTTCGAAGCTTTCTTT. It codes for CSARRTGGFEAFF.